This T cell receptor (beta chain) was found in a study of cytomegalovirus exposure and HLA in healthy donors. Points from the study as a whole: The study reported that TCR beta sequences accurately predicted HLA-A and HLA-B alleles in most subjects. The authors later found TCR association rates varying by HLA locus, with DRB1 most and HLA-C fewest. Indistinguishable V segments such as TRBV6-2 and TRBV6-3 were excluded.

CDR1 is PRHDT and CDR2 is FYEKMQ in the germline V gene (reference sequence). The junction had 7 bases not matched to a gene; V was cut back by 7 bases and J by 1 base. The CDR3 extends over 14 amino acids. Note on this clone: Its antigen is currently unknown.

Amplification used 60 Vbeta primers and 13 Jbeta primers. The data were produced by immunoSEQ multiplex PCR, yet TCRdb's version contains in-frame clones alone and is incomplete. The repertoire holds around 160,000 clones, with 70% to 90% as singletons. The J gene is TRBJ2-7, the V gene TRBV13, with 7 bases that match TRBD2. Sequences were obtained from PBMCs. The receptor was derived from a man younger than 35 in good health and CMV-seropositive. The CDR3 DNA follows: TGTGCCAGCACCCCAACCGGGGGGTCCTACGAGCAGTACTTC. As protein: CASTPTGGSYEQYF.